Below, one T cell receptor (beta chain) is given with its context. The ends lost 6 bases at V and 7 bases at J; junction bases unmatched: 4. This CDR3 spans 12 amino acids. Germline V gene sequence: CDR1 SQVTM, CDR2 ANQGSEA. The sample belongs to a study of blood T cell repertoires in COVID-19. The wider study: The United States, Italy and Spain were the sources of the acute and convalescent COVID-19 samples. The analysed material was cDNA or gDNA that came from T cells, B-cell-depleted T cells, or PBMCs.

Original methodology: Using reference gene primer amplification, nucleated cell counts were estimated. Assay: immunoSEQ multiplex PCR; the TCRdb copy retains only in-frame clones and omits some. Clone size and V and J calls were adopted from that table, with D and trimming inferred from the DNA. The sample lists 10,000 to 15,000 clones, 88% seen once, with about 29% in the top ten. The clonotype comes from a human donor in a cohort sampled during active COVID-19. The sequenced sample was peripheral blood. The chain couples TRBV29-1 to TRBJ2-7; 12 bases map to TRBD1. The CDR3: CSVGQGAWEQYF. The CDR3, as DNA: TGCAGCGTGGGACAGGGGGCTTGGGAGCAGTACTTC.